The 28 T cell receptor beta chains in this list originate from one sample, sequenced in a study of blood T cell repertoires in COVID-19. Assay used: immunoSEQ multiplex PCR; TCRdb lists only in-frame clones, some missing. The sample lists under 70,000 clones, around 80% occurring once. The specimen sequenced was peripheral blood. Every receptor here comes from a man aged 55 to 69 with acute or convalescent COVID-19.

The CDR3 protein is CASSRGQTNYGYTF. As DNA, the CDR3 is TGCGCCAGCAGCCGGGGACAGACGAACTATGGCTACACCTTC. The chain joins TRBV5-1 to TRBJ1-2; 7 bases fit TRBD1. CDR1 SGHRS and CDR2 YFSETQ come from the germline V gene. The trim removed 4 bases at V and 2 bases at J, leaving 5 bases unmatched. The CDR3 loop spans 14 amino acids.

The V call is TRBV2, the J call TRBJ1-3; a possible D gene is TRBD1 (6 bases). CDR1 and CDR2 (germline): SNHLY, FYNNEI. Trimming cost V 8 bases and J 2 bases, with 13 bases left between them. This CDR3 spans 14 amino acids. CDR3 residues: CASLYRVPGNTIYF. The CDR3 DNA follows: TGTGCCAGCCTCTACAGGGTCCCTGGAAACACCATATATTTT. Full variable domain (remainder filled in from reference TRBV2 and TRBJ1-3): EPEVTQTPSHQVTQMGQEVILRCVPISNHLYFYWYRQILGQKVEFLVSFYNNEISEKSEIFDDQFSVERPDGSNFTLKIRSTKLEDSAMYFCASLYRVPGNTIYFGEGSWLTVV.

Points on this clone: Other DNA sequences in this sample translate to the same CDR3. The chain joins TRBV10-3 to TRBJ1-1; D possibly corresponds to TRBD1 (5 bases). CDR3 length: 14 residues. V was clipped by 0 bases and J by 5 bases, with 10 bases between them. Germline V gene sequence: CDR1 ENHRY, CDR2 SYGVKD. The DNA of the CDR3 is TGTGCCATCAGTGAGTCTGGCCAGGGTACTGAAGCTTTCTTT. Translating it yields CAISESGQGTEAFF.

This chain uses TRBV30 with TRBJ2-7, with 7 bases that match TRBD2. V lost 2 bases and J lost 3; bases outside the gene matches: 10. Germline V lookup: CDR1 GTSNPN, CDR2 SVGIG (reference sequence). This CDR3 comprises 15 residues. The CDR3 region has the DNA TGTGCCTGGAGTTTTGAGGGACTATTTCGCTACGAGCAGTACTTC. This encodes CAWSFEGLFRYEQYF.

The chain is built from TRBV6-6 and TRBJ2-5, with 7 bases matching TRBD2. Germline CDR1 and CDR2: MNHNY and SVGAGI (reference sequence). The CDR3 sequence is 13 residues long. V dropped 5 bases and J dropped 4; count of bases not matched to a gene: 4. This CDR3 is CASSPRGRETQYF. CDR3 DNA: TGTGCCAGCAGTCCCCGCGGGAGAGAGACCCAGTACTTC.

The J gene is TRBJ2-1, the V gene TRBV7-2, with D perhaps TRBD2 (5 bases). Trimming stripped 1 base from V and 10 bases from J, with 17 bases between. Germline assignment: CDR1 SGHTA and CDR2 FQGNSA. This CDR3 has 15 amino acids. CDR3 DNA sequence: TGTGCCAGCAGCTTAGACCGGGCTAACAAGCGGGAGCAGTTCTTC. It translates to CASSLDRANKREQFF.

The V gene is TRBV6-5, the J gene TRBJ2-1, with TRBD2 identical over 13 bases. V lost 7 bases, J lost 9 bases, and 6 bases stayed unmatched. Germline CDR1 reads MNHEY; CDR2 reads SVGAGI. The CDR3 has 14 residues. CDR3 nucleotides: TGTGCCAGCACCGTCGGACTAGCGGGAGCTGAGCAGTTCTTC. Its translation: CASTVGLAGAEQFF.

The chain employs TRBV6-6 and TRBJ1-2; tentatively, D is TRBD1 (5 bases). There are 11 residues in the CDR3. V lost 11 bases to trimming and J lost 8 bases, with 15 bases between them. CDR1 is MNHNY and CDR2 is SVGAGI in the germline V gene (reference sequence). This chain's CDR3 is CAAGQGRGYTF. The CDR3 DNA is TGTGCCGCCGGCCAGGGTCGGGGCTACACCTTC.

The gene calls are TRBV14 and TRBJ1-3, with D unresolved. Germline CDR1 is SGHDN and CDR2 is FVKESK. This CDR3 has 14 amino acids. V was clipped by 1 base and J by 2 bases, with 6 bases between them. The CDR3 loop reads CASSQGVPGNTIYF. The CDR3, as DNA: TGTGCCAGCAGCCAAGGAGTCCCTGGAAACACCATATATTTT.

The V and J genes are TRBV6-5 and TRBJ2-3; no clear D gene. V lost 3 bases, J lost 2 bases, and 9 bases lay in between. Germline values: CDR1 MNHEY, CDR2 SVGAGI. This CDR3 is 14 amino acids long. CDR3 sequence reads: CASSYGGSTDTQYF. The CDR3 DNA reads as TGTGCCAGCAGTTATGGCGGCTCCACAGATACGCAGTATTTT.

The CDR3: CASSLSDSTGELFF. In nucleotides, the CDR3 is TGTGCCAGCAGCTTAAGCGATAGCACCGGGGAGCTGTTTTTT. The V and J genes are TRBV7-9 and TRBJ2-2; D is uncertain. The CDR3 has 14 amino acids. Germline V gene sequence: CDR1 SEHNR, CDR2 FQNEAQ (reference sequence). V lost 2 bases, J lost 4 bases, and 8 bases lay in between.

The count of this clone is one. This chain links TRBV3-1 (or the pseudogene TRBV3-2) with TRBJ2-5; 7 bases map to TRBD2. Germline loops: CDR1 LGHDT, CDR2 YNNKEL (reference sequence). The CDR3 consists of 13 residues. Trimming removed 3 bases from V and 7 bases from J; junction bases left unmatched: 5. CDR3 residues: CASSQAGVWTQYF. In nucleotides, the CDR3 is TGTGCCAGCAGCCAGGCGGGAGTTTGGACCCAGTACTTC.

The chain has TRBV2 and TRBJ2-2; D may be TRBD1 (6 bases). Germline V gene data show CDR1 as SNHLY and CDR2 as FYNNEI. V was cut by 4 bases and J by 5 bases, with 14 bases left in between. There are 15 residues in the CDR3. The CDR3 DNA is TGTGCCAGCAGTGGAGTCAGGGGTGGAACCGGGGAGCTGTTTTTT. Protein: CASSGVRGGTGELFF.

Only a few counts were recorded for this clone. The chain couples TRBV28 to TRBJ2-3; TRBD1 might be the D (5 bases). V lost 8 bases, J lost 4 bases, and 13 bases lay in between. The germline V gene has CDR1 MDHEN and CDR2 SYDVKM. The CDR3 contains 13 residues. CDR3 sequence: CASAGILPDTQYF. CDR3 nucleotides: TGTGCCAGCGCAGGGATTCTCCCAGATACGCAGTATTTT.

Here the CDR3 reads CASSLHGKSYNEQFF. The CDR3 region has the DNA TGTGCCAGCAGCTTACACGGGAAATCCTACAATGAGCAGTTCTTC. The rearrangement joins TRBV5-5 to TRBJ2-1; the D gene is possibly TRBD2 (5 bases). This CDR3 has 15 amino acids. Germline V gene data show CDR1 as SGHKS and CDR2 as YYEKEE (reference sequence). V shed 2 bases and J shed 1 base, with 10 bases lying between them.

The V gene is TRBV7-2, the J gene TRBJ2-5; 11 nucleotides match TRBD2. The CDR3 covers 17 residues. The V gene's germline CDR1 is SGHTA and CDR2 FQGNSA. Trimming removed 5 bases from V and 5 bases from J; junction bases left unmatched: 13. CDR3 loop: CASSLSAVAGGPETQYF. The CDR3 coding sequence is TGTGCCAGCAGCCTCTCCGCGGTAGCGGGAGGGCCGGAGACCCAGTACTTC. Drawing the rest from reference TRBV7-2 and TRBJ2-5, the complete variable domain is GAGVSQSPSNKVTEKGKDVELRCDPISGHTALYWYRQSLGQGLEFLIYFQGNSAPDKSGLPSDRFSAERTGGSVSTLTIQRTQQEDSAVYLCASSLSAVAGGPETQYFGPGTRLLVL.

The J gene is TRBJ1-4, the V gene TRBV2; 8 bases line up with TRBD1. Per the germline V gene, CDR1 is SNHLY and CDR2 is FYNNEI. After removal of 6 bases from V and 4 bases from J, the junction contained 13 bases not matched to a gene. The CDR3 totals 17 residues. The CDR3 nucleotides are TGTGCCAGCAGACAGGGGGGGACTCAAGCAATTAATGAAAAACTGTTTTTT. Translated: CASRQGGTQAINEKLFF.

This clone was recorded only once. This sequence joins TRBV5-1 and TRBJ1-5; TRBD1 might be the D (6 bases). The V end lost 0 bases, the J end lost 7 bases, and 14 bases lay between the germline ends. In germline, CDR1 is SGHRS, CDR2 YFSETQ. This CDR3 is 15 amino acids long. The CDR3 DNA follows: TGCGCCAGCAGCTTGGGGCAGGGGCGGAGACAGCCCCAGCATTTT. Protein product: CASSLGQGRRQPQHF.

This rearrangement joins TRBV5-1 to TRBJ2-2; 9 bases match TRBD1. The CDR3 extends over 18 amino acids. CDR1 and CDR2 from the germline V gene are SGHRS and YFSETQ. The trim removed 2 bases at V and 6 bases at J, leaving 14 bases unmatched. CDR3 sequence: CASSFYPAGQGGAGELFF. The CDR3 nucleotides are TGCGCCAGCAGCTTCTACCCCGCGGGACAGGGTGGGGCCGGGGAGCTGTTTTTT.

The chain links TRBV30 to TRBJ2-1, with 9 nucleotides matching TRBD1. V shed 3 bases, J shed 4 bases, and the junction held 4 bases outside the gene matches. Germline assignment: CDR1 GTSNPN and CDR2 SVGIG (reference sequence). CDR3 length: 14 amino acids. CDR3 region: CAWRRTGEYNEQFF. The CDR3 DNA reads TGTGCCTGGAGAAGGACAGGGGAATACAATGAGCAGTTCTTC.

The rearrangement uses TRBV19 and TRBJ1-5, with a tentative D call TRBD1 (5 bases). The germline CDR1 and CDR2 sequences are LNHDA and SQIVND (reference sequence). The CDR3 has 14 residues. V lost 7 bases, J lost 2 bases, and 12 bases lay in between. The CDR3 coding sequence is TGTGCCAGTATGGGGCAGTTTGGCAATCAGCCCCAGCATTTT. This gives the protein CASMGQFGNQPQHF.

The rearrangement links TRBV2 to TRBJ2-7, with 10 bases that match TRBD2. Trimming cost V 7 bases and J 1 base; bases outside gene matches: 4. Germline CDR1 and CDR2: SNHLY and FYNNEI. The CDR3 has 14 residues. Here the CDR3 reads CASNRAGGSYEQYF. The CDR3 DNA is TGTGCCAGCAACCGAGCGGGAGGGTCCTACGAGCAGTACTTC.

The chain has TRBV5-1 and TRBJ1-6, with unresolved D. The ends were cut back, 3 bases at V and 10 bases at J, with 11 bases in the middle. This CDR3 has 13 residues. Germline V gene data show CDR1 as SGHRS and CDR2 as YFSETQ. The DNA for the CDR3 is TGCGCCAGCAGCTCTAACAGTCGATCACCCCTCCACTTT. It codes for CASSSNSRSPLHF.

This chain links TRBV18 with TRBJ2-5; no definite D call. The V end lost 2 bases, the J end lost 1 base, and 5 bases lay between the germline ends. This CDR3 is built from 13 residues. Germline V gene lookup returns CDR1 KGHSH and CDR2 LQKENI. CDR3 loop: CASSPSLQETQYF. Written as DNA, the CDR3 is TGTGCCAGCTCACCAAGCCTCCAAGAGACCCAGTACTTC.

The chain couples TRBV10-3 to TRBJ1-1, with a tentative D call TRBD1 (6 bases). Germline V gene sequence: CDR1 ENHRY, CDR2 SYGVKD. Trimming pared 3 bases from V and 11 bases from J, leaving 16 bases between. There are 13 residues in the CDR3. The CDR3 DNA follows: TGTGCCATCAGTGAACCAGGGGTAGGGGTGGCTTTCTTT. This translates into CAISEPGVGVAFF.

V usage is TRBV19 and J usage is TRBJ1-2; 8 bases line up with TRBD1. V was pared by 4 bases and J by 7 bases, with 11 bases of the junction left unmatched. The CDR3 is 15 amino acids. Germline CDR1 is LNHDA and CDR2 is SQIVND (reference sequence). CDR3 loop: CASSRSDRAGFGYTF. The CDR3 DNA follows: TGTGCCAGTAGTAGGTCGGACAGGGCTGGTTTTGGCTACACCTTC. The whole variable domain, remainder taken from reference TRBV19 and TRBJ1-2, is DGGITQSPKYLFRKEGQNVTLSCEQNLNHDAMYWYRQDPGQGLRLIYYSQIVNDFQKGDIAEGYSVSREKKESFPLTVTSAQKNPTAFYLCASSRSDRAGFGYTFGSGTRLTVV.

This clone was seen a single time. CDR3 coding DNA: TGTGCCAGCAGCCTGGGGGGGTCCCCCCCATACGAGCAGTACTTC. Translated, it gives CASSLGGSPPYEQYF. V is TRBV28 and J is TRBJ2-7; 7 bases fit TRBD2. The trim removed 6 bases at V and 4 bases at J, leaving 12 bases unmatched. Germline assignment: CDR1 MDHEN and CDR2 SYDVKM. The CDR3 loop spans 15 amino acids.

J is TRBJ2-7 and V is TRBV25-1; 11 bases are a match to TRBD2. In germline, CDR1 is MGHDK, CDR2 SYGVNS. The CDR3 length is 15 residues. The ends lost 1 base at V and 5 bases at J; junction bases unmatched: 4. CDR3 loop: CASSEFSGRDDEQYF. CDR3 coding DNA: TGTGCCAGCAGTGAATTTAGCGGGAGGGACGACGAGCAGTACTTC.